This T cell receptor (beta chain) was captured in a study of blood T cell repertoires in COVID-19. Looking at the study overall: COVID-19 samples collected from the United States, Italy and Spain covered acute and convalescent phases. The cDNA or gDNA used as material had been derived from T cells, B-cell-depleted T cells, or PBMCs.

Original processing notes: Reference gene primer amplification in the assay estimated nucleated cell counts. Data came from immunoSEQ multiplex PCR; TCRdb stores just in-frame clones and leaves some out. V, J and clone size derive from that table, while D and trimming were established from the DNA sequence. Altogether about 48,000 clones are present, 90% being singletons, with the ten largest covering about 5.1%. CDR1 is MNHNS, CDR2 SASEGT, per germline. The CDR3 extends over 14 amino acids. V gave up 1 base and J gave up 4 bases, with 10 bases separating them. The sample comprised peripheral blood. This chain joins TRBV6-1 and TRBJ1-1, with D perhaps matching TRBD1 (6 bases). This receptor was taken from a man aged 70-80 years with acute or convalescent COVID-19. The CDR3 loop reads CASSEVGRGTEAFF. CDR3 DNA: TGTGCCAGCAGTGAAGTCGGCAGGGGCACTGAAGCTTTCTTT.